Here is one T cell receptor (beta chain) with its context. Its cognate antigen is unknown. The authors reverse transcribed all of the isolated RNA, so sequencing captured expressed TCRB transcripts. Produced via immunoSEQ multiplex PCR; TCRdb's table is partial and in-frame only. Of hundreds of thousands of clones in the sample, about 15% were seen once. This sample was included in a study of beta chain features in type 1 diabetes. General study results and limits: TCRB CDR3 length was moderately but significantly reduced in all four CD4+ subsets of Type 1 diabetes patients.

Once sorted, every population was more than 95% pure. The TCR comes from a man younger than 30 with type 1 diabetes. The sample consisted of naive CD4+ T cells from blood.

CDR3 loop: CASSHFEILGASYEQYF. CDR3 bases: TGCGCCAGCAGCCACTTCGAGATTCTGGGGGCCTCCTACGAGCAGTACTTC. V is TRBV4-1 and J is TRBJ2-7; the D gene is possibly TRBD1 (6 bases). There are 17 residues in the CDR3. Germline assignment: CDR1 MGHRA and CDR2 YSYEKL. Trimming left V 3 bases short and J 0 bases short, with 18 bases between.